The 27 T cell receptor beta chains in this list originate from one sample, sequenced in a study of T cells in women clearing cervical HPV infection. Repertoires were generated with immunoSEQ multiplex PCR, while TCRdb's copy carries only in-frame clones and drops some. The table for this sample gives 44,000 or so clones. Material for sequencing was blood buffy coat. The receptor source for this set is a woman aged 18-70 years with a cervical HPV16 infection that either progressed to CIN3+ or cleared (not recorded which).

Comments on this clone: The CDR3 extends 3 residues past the end of the read, so its final part is completed from the germline J gene. The chain links TRBV5-6 to TRBJ2-7, with D unresolved. The CDR3 loop spans 12 amino acids. The V end lost 2 bases, the J end lost 5 bases, and 8 bases lay between the germline ends. CDR1 and CDR2 from the germline V gene are SGHDT and YYEEEE. The CDR3: CASSFFADEQYF. The sequenced CDR3 bases are TGTGCCAGCAGCTTTTTCGCAGACGAG.

As concerns this clone: The CDR3 extends 3 residues past the end of the read, so its final part is completed from the germline J gene. This chain links TRBV5-1 with TRBJ1-5; D is undetermined. The CDR3 is 15 amino acids. V gave up 4 bases and J gave up 3 bases, with 14 bases separating them. Germline CDR1 and CDR2: SGHRS and YFSETQ. CDR3 DNA, as far as it was read: TGCGCCAGCAGCCCCAGGTCCGGTCCCAATCAGCCC. It is translated as CASSPRSGPNQP. Given in full, the CDR3 is CASSPRSGPNQPQHF. Based on the CDR3 plus reference TRBV5-1 and TRBJ1-5, the full variable domain is KAGVTQTPRYLIKTRGQQVTLSCSPISGHRSVSWYQQTPGQGLQFLFEYFSETQRNKGNFPGRFSGRQFSNSRSEMNVSTLELGDSALYLCASSPRSGPNQPQHFGDGTRLSIL.

Worth noting for this clone: Read data end 3 residues before the CDR3 end; the end is taken from the germline J gene. This chain connects TRBV2 to TRBJ2-7, with a possible D match to TRBD1 (5 bases). The CDR3 runs 13 residues. The germline V gene has CDR1 SNHLY and CDR2 FYNNEI. Trimming shortened V by 10 bases and J by 1 base, and 14 bases separated the two germline ends. CDR3 loop: CATTNRNSYEQYF. The CDR3 DNA, read in part, is TGTGCCACGACGAACAGGAATTCCTACGAG.

Concerning this clone: The read comes to an end 3 residues before the CDR3 does, leaving the germline J gene to fill in the end. J is TRBJ1-3 and V is TRBV7-9; weak D call: TRBD1 (6 bases). The CDR3 length is 15 residues. The germline gives CDR1 SEHNR, CDR2 FQNEAQ (reference sequence). The V and J ends lost 5 bases and 2 bases respectively, with 13 bases between them. The CDR3 here is CASSLTGPPGNTIYF. CDR3 DNA, as far as it was read: TGTGCCAGCAGCCTTACAGGGCCCCCTGGAAACACC.

Comments on this clone: The read ends 3 residues before the CDR3 terminus; that terminus is restored from the germline J gene. This sequence joins TRBV20-1 and TRBJ2-7; possible D gene TRBD1, 5 bases. This CDR3 contains 14 residues. Trimming took off 0 bases at V and 3 bases at J, with 12 bases between the two ends. Germline CDR1 DFQATT, CDR2 SNEGSKA (reference sequence). The CDR3 here is CSARDSAGIYEQYF. CDR3 bases read: TGCAGTGCTAGAGATTCTGCAGGGATCTACGAG.

CDR3: CASSIRGNDYTF. CDR3 DNA (partial): TGTGCCAGTAGTATCCGGGGTAACGAC. The V gene is TRBV19, the J gene TRBJ1-2; D ambiguous. The read finishes 3 residues shy of the CDR3 end, and the germline J gene is used to complete it. The CDR3 loop spans 12 amino acids. The V gene's germline CDR1 is LNHDA and CDR2 SQIVND (reference sequence).

CDR3 DNA (partial): TGTGCCAGCAGGGAGACAGGGGGAAACTATGGC. It encodes CASRETGGNYG. The full-length CDR3 reads as CASRETGGNYGYTF. The chain uses TRBV6-4 and TRBJ1-2; 9 positions agree with TRBD1. The read ends 3 residues before the CDR3 terminus; that terminus is restored from the germline J gene. CDR1 is MRHNA and CDR2 is SNTAGT in the germline V gene. Germline trimming cut 6 bases from V and 2 bases from J; bases unmatched to any gene: 4. The CDR3 length is 14 residues.

Regarding this clone: Read sequence stops 3 residues before the CDR3 end, and the germline J gene provides the missing end. J is TRBJ1-6 and V is TRBV5-4, with D hard to call. CDR3 size: 15 residues. CDR1 SGHNT and CDR2 YYREEE come from the germline V gene (reference sequence). V shed 5 bases and J shed 2 bases, with 11 bases lying between them. CDR3 DNA, as far as it was read: TGTGCCAGCAGGGCGGACTTGACCTATAATTCACCC. Encoded protein: CASRADLTYNSP. The CDR3 in full is CASRADLTYNSPLHF.

On this clone itself: From the germline J gene comes the end of the CDR3, since the read stops 3 residues before it. The chain has TRBV11-2 and TRBJ2-7; TRBD1 matches 8 bases. Trimming took 0 bases from V and 3 from J; bases not matched to a gene: 4. The CDR3 extends over 15 amino acids. The germline V gene has CDR1 SGHAT and CDR2 FQNNGV. The CDR3 protein is CASSLEGQGFYEQYF. CDR3 DNA (partial): TGTGCCAGCAGCTTAGAAGGACAGGGTTTCTACGAG.

Note on this clone: The read stops 3 residues short of the end of the CDR3; the missing end is completed from the germline J gene. The rearrangement links TRBV11-2 to TRBJ1-3; D gene ambiguous. The CDR3 sequence is 14 residues long. The V gene's germline CDR1 is SGHAT and CDR2 FQNNGV. The ends were cut back, 3 bases at V and 0 bases at J, with 6 bases in the middle. CDR3 amino acids: CASSLSGSGNTIYF. Partial CDR3 DNA: TGTGCCAGCAGCTTGTCGGGCTCTGGAAACACC.

As concerns this clone: Read data end 3 residues before the CDR3 end; the end is taken from the germline J gene. This sequence joins TRBV7-6 and TRBJ1-5, with D possibly being TRBD1 (5 bases). This CDR3 comprises 15 residues. Germline-derived CDR1 and CDR2 are SGHVS and FNYEAQ. Trimming removed 1 base at V and 3 bases at J, with 10 bases between. The DNA read from the CDR3 is TGTGCCAGCAGCTTAGATGAGGGGTTCAATCAGCCC. This encodes CASSLDEGFNQP. The whole CDR3 protein is CASSLDEGFNQPQHF.

Concerning this clone itself: The CDR3 goes on 3 residues after the read ends, and that part is filled in from the germline J gene. This chain connects TRBV5-1 to TRBJ1-1, with D uncertain. The CDR3 extends over 15 amino acids. The V end was cut by 0 bases, the J end by 6 bases, with 15 bases between. The germline V gene has CDR1 SGHRS and CDR2 YFSETQ. CDR3 DNA, as far as it was read: TGCGCCAGCAGCTTGGTTGGCAGTTTATACGCTGAA. Its translation is CASSLVGSLYAE. The CDR3, in full, reads CASSLVGSLYAEAFF. The full variable domain, completed using reference TRBV5-1 and TRBJ1-1, is KAGVTQTPRYLIKTRGQQVTLSCSPISGHRSVSWYQQTPGQGLQFLFEYFSETQRNKGNFPGRFSGRQFSNSRSEMNVSTLELGDSALYLCASSLVGSLYAEAFFGQGTRLTVV.

Remarks on this clone: The sequence runs out 3 residues before the end of the CDR3; the remainder is reconstructed from the germline J gene. The V and J genes are TRBV19 and TRBJ2-1; 9 bases align to TRBD2. This CDR3 comprises 14 residues. CDR1 is LNHDA, CDR2 SQIVND, per germline (reference sequence). The V segment lost 3 bases and the J segment 5 bases; nucleotides outside the gene matches: 2. CDR3 amino acids: CASSIGLANNEQFF. The sequenced CDR3 bases are TGTGCCAGTAGTATCGGACTAGCGAACAATGAG.

In regard to this clone: Read coverage stops 3 residues before the CDR3 terminus; the germline J gene supplies the remainder. This chain links TRBV10-1 with TRBJ2-1, with TRBD2 identical over 7 bases. The CDR3 contains 13 residues. The germline gives CDR1 WNHNN, CDR2 SYGVQD (reference sequence). Germline trimming cut 10 bases from V and 8 bases from J; bases unmatched to any gene: 11. The CDR3 region is CATQSGAGDEQFF. The sequenced part of the CDR3 DNA is TGCGCCACACAAAGCGGGGCGGGCGATGAG.

Concerning this clone: The read falls 3 residues short of the CDR3 end, and the missing part is taken from the germline J gene. The chain couples TRBV5-4 to TRBJ2-7, with TRBD1 matching over 9 bases. The germline gives CDR1 SGHNT, CDR2 YYREEE (reference sequence). This CDR3 is built from 15 residues. The J segment lost 5 bases and the V segment lost 4 bases, leaving 10 bases of the junction unmatched. This CDR3 reads CASSTPGQGVHEQYF. CDR3 bases read: TGTGCCAGCAGCACTCCGGGACAGGGTGTCCACGAG.

About this clone itself: The read ends 3 residues before the CDR3 terminus; that terminus is restored from the germline J gene. V gene TRBV7-6 combines with J gene TRBJ2-3; TRBD2 is a possible D gene (6 bases). Germline CDR1 SGHVS, CDR2 FNYEAQ. The CDR3 is 17 amino acids. The CDR3 loop reads CASSLGAGSVVLETQYF. The sequenced part of the CDR3 DNA is TGTGCCAGCAGCTTAGGCGCGGGGAGTGTGGTGTTGGAGACG. Filled out from reference TRBV7-6 and TRBJ2-3, the complete variable domain reads GAGVSQSPRYKVTKRGQDVALRCDPISGHVSLYWYRQALGQGPEFLTYFNYEAQQDKSGLPNDRFSAERPEGSISTLTIQRTEQRDSAMYRCASSLGAGSVVLETQYFGPGTRLTVL.

As to this clone: The read terminates 3 residues ahead of where the CDR3 ends, so the germline J gene completes it. The rearrangement uses TRBV12-3 or TRBV12-4 and TRBJ2-7, with 11 bases matching TRBD2. Losses at the gene ends were 2 bases for V and 6 bases for J; bases not matched to a gene: 12. The CDR3 is made up of 17 amino acids. CDR3 protein: CASSLPVAGGPPIEQYF. Partial CDR3 DNA: TGTGCCAGCAGTTTACCGGTAGCGGGGGGGCCACCCATCGAG.

The CDR3 bases that were read are TGCGCCAGCAGCGGTTTTGAGCGGGAAGGCACAGATACC. It is translated as CASSGFEREGTDT. Given in full, the CDR3 is CASSGFEREGTDTQYF. The genes are TRBV5-1 and TRBJ2-5, with 7 nucleotides matching TRBD2. Read coverage stops 3 residues before the CDR3 terminus; the germline J gene supplies the remainder. The CDR3 has 16 amino acids. Germline lookup yields CDR1 SGHRS and CDR2 YFSETQ.

A word on this clone: The sequence runs out 3 residues before the end of the CDR3; the remainder is reconstructed from the germline J gene. This rearrangement joins TRBV27 to TRBJ2-3; 7 nucleotides line up with TRBD2. The CDR3 is 17 residues long. In germline, CDR1 is MNHEY, CDR2 SMNVEV (reference sequence). Losses at the gene ends were 0 bases for V and 2 bases for J; bases not matched to a gene: 8. CDR3 DNA, as far as it was read: TGTGCCAGCAGTTTATCCCCCCGGGGGGTATACACAGATACG. Translation gives CASSLSPRGVYTDT. The CDR3 in full is CASSLSPRGVYTDTQYF.

With respect to this clone: The CDR3 extends 3 residues past the end of the read, so its final part is completed from the germline J gene. V usage is TRBV30 and J usage is TRBJ1-2; D perhaps matches TRBD1 (5 bases). The germline V gene encodes CDR1 GTSNPN and CDR2 SVGIG (reference sequence). The CDR3 contains 13 residues. CDR3 DNA, as far as it was read: TGTGCCTGGAGTGTACGCGGGGAGGGGGGC. Its translation is CAWSVRGEGG. The full CDR3 is CAWSVRGEGGYTF.

With regard to this clone: The read falls 3 residues short of the CDR3 end, and the missing part is taken from the germline J gene. The gene calls are TRBV5-1 and TRBJ2-7, with a weak D call TRBD2 (5 bases). V lost 0 bases and J lost 0, with 7 bases in between. Germline CDR1 and CDR2: SGHRS and YFSETQ. This CDR3 contains 14 residues. CDR3 loop: CASSLGAGSYEQYF. CDR3 DNA (partial): TGCGCCAGCAGCTTGGGCGCGGGCTCCTACGAG.

Concerning this clone: The read terminates 3 residues before the CDR3 end, so the remaining end is supplied by the germline J gene. The V gene is TRBV5-1, the J gene TRBJ2-7; D is unresolved. The CDR3 has 15 residues. Germline lookup yields CDR1 SGHRS and CDR2 YFSETQ. Deletions cut 4 bases from V and 5 bases from J, with 19 bases between. The DNA read from the CDR3 is TGCGCCAGCAGCCCCGCGGCGCAAGCCAACCACGAG. Translated: CASSPAAQANHE. From start to end, the CDR3 is CASSPAAQANHEQYF.

As regards this clone: The read finishes 3 residues shy of the CDR3 end, and the germline J gene is used to complete it. The J gene is TRBJ2-2, the V gene TRBV12-3 or TRBV12-4; perhaps TRBD1 as D (6 bases). The CDR3 is made up of 14 amino acids. V was pared by 3 bases and J by 5 bases, with 10 bases between. Partial CDR3 DNA: TGTGCCAGCAGTTTCAGGGGTTTGACCGGGGAG. This gives the protein CASSFRGLTGE. The whole CDR3 reads CASSFRGLTGELFF.

Notes on this clone: The read terminates 3 residues before the CDR3 end, so the remaining end is supplied by the germline J gene. The J gene is TRBJ2-5, the V gene TRBV20-1; TRBD2 matches at 7 bases. Per the germline V gene, CDR1 is DFQATT and CDR2 is SNEGSKA (reference sequence). With 4 bases clipped from V and 5 bases from J, the junction kept 13 bases outside the gene matches. The CDR3 sequence is 15 residues long. The CDR3 sequence is CSATPAGFKGETQYF. CDR3 DNA (partial): TGCAGTGCTACTCCAGCGGGGTTCAAGGGGGAGACC.

As concerns this clone: The read is 3 residues too short to cover the CDR3 end, so that end is filled in from the germline J gene. This chain uses TRBV20-1 with TRBJ1-4; the D gene is possibly TRBD1 (5 bases). The CDR3 has 13 amino acids. V lost 4 bases and J lost 7, with 13 bases in between. The V gene's germline CDR1 is DFQATT and CDR2 SNEGSKA (reference sequence). CDR3 DNA, as far as it was read: TGCAGTGCTAAACAGCGAGGGGTTGAAAAA. Encoded protein: CSAKQRGVEK. The full CDR3 reads CSAKQRGVEKLFF.

About this clone: The read finishes 3 residues shy of the CDR3 end, and the germline J gene is used to complete it. The J gene is TRBJ2-5, the V gene TRBV10-1; TRBD1 is a possible D gene (6 bases). The V end lost 5 bases, the J end lost 2 bases, and 15 bases lay between the germline ends. Per the germline V gene, CDR1 is WNHNN and CDR2 is SYGVQD (reference sequence). CDR3 length: 15 amino acids. The CDR3 loop reads CASSPSGVQQETQYF. Partial CDR3 DNA: TGCGCCAGCAGTCCCTCAGGGGTACAGCAAGAGACC.

As regards this clone: Read sequence stops 3 residues before the CDR3 end, and the germline J gene provides the missing end. V is TRBV18 and J is TRBJ2-2; a weak D match, TRBD1 (6 bases). CDR1 is KGHSH, CDR2 LQKENI, per germline. This CDR3 spans 15 amino acids. Incomplete CDR3 DNA: TGTGCCAGCACCTCTACAGGGCCCCAGGCAAACGTG. It translates to CASTSTGPQANV. The full-length CDR3 reads as CASTSTGPQANVLFF.